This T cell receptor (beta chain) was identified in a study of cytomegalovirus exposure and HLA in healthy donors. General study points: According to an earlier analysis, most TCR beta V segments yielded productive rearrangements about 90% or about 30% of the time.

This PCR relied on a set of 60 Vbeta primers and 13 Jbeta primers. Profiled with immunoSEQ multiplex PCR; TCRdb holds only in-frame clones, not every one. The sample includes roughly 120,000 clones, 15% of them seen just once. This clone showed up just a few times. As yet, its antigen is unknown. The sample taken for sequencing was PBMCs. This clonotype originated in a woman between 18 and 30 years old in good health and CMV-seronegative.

The CDR3 here is CASSIGPARSSYNEQFF. CDR3 DNA: TGTGCCAGTAGTATTGGTCCCGCCCGGAGCTCCTACAATGAGCAGTTCTTC. The chain uses TRBV19 and TRBJ2-1; D not resolved. V lost 3 bases to trimming and J lost 0 bases, with 15 bases between them. The CDR3 extends over 17 amino acids. Germline CDR1 is LNHDA and CDR2 is SQIVND (reference sequence). Drawing the rest from reference TRBV19 and TRBJ2-1, the complete variable domain is DGGITQSPKYLFRKEGQNVTLSCEQNLNHDAMYWYRQDPGQGLRLIYYSQIVNDFQKGDIAEGYSVSREKKESFPLTVTSAQKNPTAFYLCASSIGPARSSYNEQFFGPGTRLTVL.